A single sample gave rise to the 3 T cell receptor beta chains below, sequenced in a study of blood T cell repertoires in COVID-19. Sequencing used immunoSEQ multiplex PCR; TCRdb keeps in-frame clones, though not all of them. Here the sample spans roughly 250,000 clones, roughly nine tenths being singletons. Sequenced: PBMCs or T cells enriched from blood (not recorded which). The source of these receptors is a human donor in a cohort exposed to, infected with or recovered from COVID-19 (not recorded which). The donor label of this sample is uncertain.

About this clone itself: One junction end disagrees with the germline gene, perhaps due to a read error. The chain is built from TRBV20-1 and TRBJ2-2; D ambiguous. Germline V gene data show CDR1 as DFQATT and CDR2 as SNEGSKA (reference sequence). The CDR3 extends over 11 amino acids. The DNA of the CDR3 is TGCAGTGCTGGTAGCACCCGGGAGCTGTTTTTT. As protein: CSAGSTRELFF.

V gene TRBV29-1 combines with J gene TRBJ2-7; D is uncertain. CDR3 length: 11 residues. V lost 5 bases to trimming and J lost 7 bases, with 12 bases between them. Germline CDR1 and CDR2: SQVTM and ANQGSEA. The CDR3 nucleotides read TGCAGCGTTAGCCTCCTCGGGGAGCAGTACTTC. Translation: CSVSLLGEQYF.

The chain has TRBV25-1 and TRBJ1-5, with D perhaps matching TRBD1 (5 bases). The CDR3 runs 14 residues. V shed 3 bases and J shed 5 bases, with 11 bases lying between them. Germline lookup yields CDR1 MGHDK and CDR2 SYGVNS. CDR3: CASSEQGRHQPQHF. For the CDR3, the DNA is TGTGCCAGCAGTGAGCAGGGCAGGCATCAGCCCCAGCATTTT.